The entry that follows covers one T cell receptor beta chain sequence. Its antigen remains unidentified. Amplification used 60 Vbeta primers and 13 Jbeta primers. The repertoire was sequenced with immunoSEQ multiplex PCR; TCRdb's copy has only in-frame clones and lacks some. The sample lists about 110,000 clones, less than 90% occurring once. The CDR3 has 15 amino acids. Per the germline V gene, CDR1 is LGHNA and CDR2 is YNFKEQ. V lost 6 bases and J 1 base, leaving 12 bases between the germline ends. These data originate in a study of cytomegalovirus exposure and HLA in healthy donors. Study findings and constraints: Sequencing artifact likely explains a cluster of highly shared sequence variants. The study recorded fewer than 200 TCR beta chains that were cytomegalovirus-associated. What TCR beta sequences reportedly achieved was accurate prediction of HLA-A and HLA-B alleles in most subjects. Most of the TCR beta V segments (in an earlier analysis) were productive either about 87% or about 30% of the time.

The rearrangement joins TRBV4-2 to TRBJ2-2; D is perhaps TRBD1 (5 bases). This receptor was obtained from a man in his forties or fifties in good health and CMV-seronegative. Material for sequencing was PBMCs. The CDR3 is CASSQGRGNTGELFF. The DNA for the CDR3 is TGTGCCAGCAGTCAGGGTAGGGGGAACACCGGGGAGCTGTTTTTT.